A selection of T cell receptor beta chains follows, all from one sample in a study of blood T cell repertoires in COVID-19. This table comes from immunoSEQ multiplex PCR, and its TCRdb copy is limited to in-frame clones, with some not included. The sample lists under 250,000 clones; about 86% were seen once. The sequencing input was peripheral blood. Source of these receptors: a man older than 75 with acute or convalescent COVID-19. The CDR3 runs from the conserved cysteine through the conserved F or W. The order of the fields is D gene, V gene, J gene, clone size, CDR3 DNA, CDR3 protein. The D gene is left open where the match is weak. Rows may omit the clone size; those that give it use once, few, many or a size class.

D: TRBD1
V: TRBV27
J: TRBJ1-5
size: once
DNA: TGTGCCAGCAGTTTGATGACAGGGGCACAGCCCCAGCATTTT
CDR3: CASSLMTGAQPQHF

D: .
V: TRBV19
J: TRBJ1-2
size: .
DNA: TGTGCCAGTACTTCCCTAGGGAGCGGGAACTATGGCTACACCTTC
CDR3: CASTSLGSGNYGYTF

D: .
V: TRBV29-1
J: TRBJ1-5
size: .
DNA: TGCAGCGTTGGCTCGGATAGCTATAGCAATCAGCCCCAGCATTTT
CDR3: CSVGSDSYSNQPQHF

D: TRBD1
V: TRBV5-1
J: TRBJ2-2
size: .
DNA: TGCGCCAGCAGCACGACAGGGGGTTGGACCGGGGAGCTGTTTTTT
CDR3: CASSTTGGWTGELFF

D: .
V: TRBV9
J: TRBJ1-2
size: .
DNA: TGTGCCAGCAGCTCTAGGGGCGCCCCTAACTATGGCTACACCTTC
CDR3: CASSSRGAPNYGYTF

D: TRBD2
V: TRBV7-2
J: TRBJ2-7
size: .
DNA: TGTGCCAGCAGCCGGTCCGGGACTAGCATCTTTGGGGAGCAGTACTTC
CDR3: CASSRSGTSIFGEQYF

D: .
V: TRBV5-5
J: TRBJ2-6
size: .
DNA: TGTGCCAGCGCTGGGCTCCTCTCCGGGGCCAACGTCCTGACTTTC
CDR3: CASAGLLSGANVLTF

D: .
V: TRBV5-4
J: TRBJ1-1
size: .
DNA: TGTGCCAGCACGGTCCGAGGGAACACTGAAGCTTTCTTT
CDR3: CASTVRGNTEAFF

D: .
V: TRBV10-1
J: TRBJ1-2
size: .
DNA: TGCGCCAGCAGTGCCCGACGGGATAAGCGATCCGATGGCTACACCTTC
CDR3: CASSARRDKRSDGYTF

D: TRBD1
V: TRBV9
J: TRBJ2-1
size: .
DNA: TGTGCCAGCAGCTCCCGTGGGACAGCCTACAATGAGCAGTTCTTC
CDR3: CASSSRGTAYNEQFF

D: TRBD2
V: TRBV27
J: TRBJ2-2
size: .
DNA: TGTGCCAGCAGTTCGGGACTAGGTGGGAGGCTGTTTTTT
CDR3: CASSSGLGGRLFF

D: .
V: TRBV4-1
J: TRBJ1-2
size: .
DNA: TGCGCCAGCAGCCAAGCGGGCAGGGCATGGGGCTACACCTTC
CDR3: CASSQAGRAWGYTF

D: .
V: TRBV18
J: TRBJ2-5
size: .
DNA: TGTGCCAGCTCCCCCCGGGGGGAGACCCAGTACTTC
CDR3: CASSPRGETQYF

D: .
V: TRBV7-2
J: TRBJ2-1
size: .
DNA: TGTGCCAGCAGCTCCACTACTTCCTGGCACGCTGTATATTACAATGAGCAGTTCTTC
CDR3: CASSSTTSWHAVYYNEQFF

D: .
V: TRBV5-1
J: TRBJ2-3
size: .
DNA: TGCGCCAGCAGAGGGGCGAGCACAGATACGCAGTATTTT
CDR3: CASRGASTDTQYF

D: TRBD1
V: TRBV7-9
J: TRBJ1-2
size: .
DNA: TGTGCCAGCAGCACTGATGGACAGGGGAACTATGGCTACACCTTC
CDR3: CASSTDGQGNYGYTF

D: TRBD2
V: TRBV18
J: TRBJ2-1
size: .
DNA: TGTGCCAGCTCACCAAGGGCTAGCGGGAGATCCTTCAATGAGCAGTTCTTC
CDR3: CASSPRASGRSFNEQFF

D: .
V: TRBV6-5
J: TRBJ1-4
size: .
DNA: TGTGCCAGCAGCACAGGGCCAACTAATGAAAAACTGTTTTTT
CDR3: CASSTGPTNEKLFF

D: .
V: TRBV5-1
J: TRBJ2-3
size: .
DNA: TGCGCCAGCAGCGCAGACAGAAGCACAGATACGCAGTATTTT
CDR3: CASSADRSTDTQYF

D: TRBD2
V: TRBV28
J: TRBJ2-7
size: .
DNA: TGTGCCAGCAGTTCCGGGACTAGATATGAGCAGTACTTC
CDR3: CASSSGTRYEQYF

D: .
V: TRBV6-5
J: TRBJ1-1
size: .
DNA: TGTGCCAGCAACCCCCGGGGCACTGAAGCTTTCTTT
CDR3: CASNPRGTEAFF

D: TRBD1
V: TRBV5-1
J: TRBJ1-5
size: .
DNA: TGCGCCAGCAGCCGGACAGGGGCTAGCAATCAGCCCCAGCATTTT
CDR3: CASSRTGASNQPQHF

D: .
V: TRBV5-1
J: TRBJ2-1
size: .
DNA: TGCGCCAGCAGCTTGGGCCAGACCTACAATGAGCAGTTCTTC
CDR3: CASSLGQTYNEQFF

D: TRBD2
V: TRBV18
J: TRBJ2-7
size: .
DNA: TGTGCCAGCTCACTCGGAGCGGGGGAGGGCGAGCAGTACTTC
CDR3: CASSLGAGEGEQYF

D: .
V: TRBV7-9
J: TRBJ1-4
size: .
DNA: TGTGCCAGCAGTTTGATGTACTTTAAAGAAAATGAAAAACTGTTTTTT
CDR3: CASSLMYFKENEKLFF

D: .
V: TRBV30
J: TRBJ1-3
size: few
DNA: TGTGCCTGGAGTGGAGGGTACTCTGGAAACACCATATATTTT
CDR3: CAWSGGYSGNTIYF

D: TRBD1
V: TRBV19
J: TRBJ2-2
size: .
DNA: TGTGCCAGTAGTGACCGGGACAGGGGGCGATCCGGGGAGCTGTTTTTT
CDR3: CASSDRDRGRSGELFF

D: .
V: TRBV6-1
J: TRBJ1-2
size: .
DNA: TGTGCCAGCAGTGAGCAGGCTAACTATGGCTACACCTTC
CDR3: CASSEQANYGYTF

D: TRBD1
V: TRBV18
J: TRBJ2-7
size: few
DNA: TGTGCCAGCTCACCAGCTAGCCAGGGGGCGAAACGCGGAGCCTACGAGCAGTACTTC
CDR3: CASSPASQGAKRGAYEQYF

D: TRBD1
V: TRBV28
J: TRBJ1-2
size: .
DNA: TGTGCCAGCAGTTCAAACAGGGGGGGTAACTATGGCTACACCTTC
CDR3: CASSSNRGGNYGYTF

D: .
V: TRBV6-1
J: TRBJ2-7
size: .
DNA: TGTGCCAGCAGTGTCCCCGCAGGTTTATCCGGCTACGAGCAGTACTTC
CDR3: CASSVPAGLSGYEQYF

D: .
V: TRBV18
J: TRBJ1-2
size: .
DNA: TGTGCCAGCTCCCAAAACAGGGATGGCTACACCTTC
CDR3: CASSQNRDGYTF

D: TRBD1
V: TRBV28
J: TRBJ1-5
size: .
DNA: TGTGCCAGCAGTTTCGTGCTTACCGGGACAGGGATAAGGTACAATCAGCCCCAGCATTTT
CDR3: CASSFVLTGTGIRYNQPQHF

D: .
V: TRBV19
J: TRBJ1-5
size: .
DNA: TGTGCCAGTAGTATCGAGAACCGCTATCAGCCCCAGCATTTT
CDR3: CASSIENRYQPQHF

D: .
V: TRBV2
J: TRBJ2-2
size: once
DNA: TGTGCCAGCAGAAAAGCAGGCACCGGGGAGCTGTTTTTT
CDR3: CASRKAGTGELFF

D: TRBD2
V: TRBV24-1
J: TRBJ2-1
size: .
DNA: TGTGCCACCCGGGCGGGAGGGGGTTACAATGAGCAGTTCTTC
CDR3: CATRAGGGYNEQFF

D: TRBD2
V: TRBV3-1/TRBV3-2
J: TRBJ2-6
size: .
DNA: TGTGCCAGCGGCACGGGGGGTCACTCTGGGGCCAACGTCCTGACTTTC
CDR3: CASGTGGHSGANVLTF

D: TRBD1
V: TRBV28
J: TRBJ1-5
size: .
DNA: TGTGCCAGCAGGCAACAGGGGGCTCGGAATCAGCCCCAGCATTTT
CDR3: CASRQQGARNQPQHF

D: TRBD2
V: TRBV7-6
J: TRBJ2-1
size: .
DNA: TGTGCCAGCAGCTTAGTCCGGGGACTAGCGTATTACAATGAGCAGTTCTTC
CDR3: CASSLVRGLAYYNEQFF

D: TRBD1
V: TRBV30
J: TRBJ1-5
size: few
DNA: TGTGCCTGGAGTACAGGGGGAACTCAGCCCCAGCATTTT
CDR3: CAWSTGGTQPQHF

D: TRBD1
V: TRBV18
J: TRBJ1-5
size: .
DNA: TGTGCCAGCTCACACGGGACAGTTAGCAATCAGCCCCAGCATTTT
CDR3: CASSHGTVSNQPQHF

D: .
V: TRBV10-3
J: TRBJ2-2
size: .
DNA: TGTGCCACCTTAGGACGGACAGACACCGGGGAGCTGTTTTTT
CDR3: CATLGRTDTGELFF

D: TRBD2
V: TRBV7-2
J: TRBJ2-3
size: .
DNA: TGTGCCAGCAGCCCGTACAGCGGGGTGATCGGTACGCAGTATTTT
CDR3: CASSPYSGVIGTQYF

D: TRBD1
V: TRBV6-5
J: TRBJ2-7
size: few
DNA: TGTGCCAGCAGTTACCACTGGACAGGCTCCTACGAGCAGTACTTC
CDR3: CASSYHWTGSYEQYF

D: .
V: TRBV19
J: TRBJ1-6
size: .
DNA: TGTGCCAGTAGTTTCAGAGAAGCAGGGTCACCCCTCCACTTT
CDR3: CASSFREAGSPLHF

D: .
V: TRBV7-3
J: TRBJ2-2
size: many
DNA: TGTGCCAGCAGCTTAGGAGGGGCTGACGGGGAGCTGTTTTTT
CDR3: CASSLGGADGELFF

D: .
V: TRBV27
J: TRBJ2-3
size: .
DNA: TGTGCCAGCAGCATAGTGCGCGCAGATACGCAGTATTTT
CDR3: CASSIVRADTQYF

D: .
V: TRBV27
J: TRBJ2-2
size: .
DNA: TGTGCCAGCAGTTTATCGTTGGGAGCGAACACCGGGGAGCTGTTTTTT
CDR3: CASSLSLGANTGELFF

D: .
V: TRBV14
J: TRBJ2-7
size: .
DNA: TGTGCCAGCAGCGAGGGATTGGTCGGCGAGCAGTACTTC
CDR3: CASSEGLVGEQYF

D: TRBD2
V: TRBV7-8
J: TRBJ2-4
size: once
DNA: TGTGCCAGCAGCCCGTCGACAGCACCGGGACTAGCGGGAGGGCCAGGGGCCAAAAACATTCAGTACTTC
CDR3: CASSPSTAPGLAGGPGAKNIQYF

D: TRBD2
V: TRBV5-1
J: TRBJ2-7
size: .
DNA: TGCGCCAGCAGCTTGTCTAGCGGATACGAGCAGTACTTC
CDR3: CASSLSSGYEQYF

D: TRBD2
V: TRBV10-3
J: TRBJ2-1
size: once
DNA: TGTGCCATCAATAGACTAGCGGGAGAAACAAATGAGCAGTTCTTC
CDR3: CAINRLAGETNEQFF

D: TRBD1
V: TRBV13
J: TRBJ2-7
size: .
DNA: TGTGCCAGCAGCTCATGGGACAGGGAGAACGAGCAGTACTTC
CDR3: CASSSWDRENEQYF

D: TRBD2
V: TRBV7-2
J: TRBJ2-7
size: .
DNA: TGTGCCAGCGGGAGGGCCGACTACGAGCAGTACTTC
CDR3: CASGRADYEQYF

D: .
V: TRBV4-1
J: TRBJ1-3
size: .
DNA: TGCGCCAGCAGTCATAGCGGGGGGCGGACCTCTGGAAACACCATATATTTT
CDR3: CASSHSGGRTSGNTIYF

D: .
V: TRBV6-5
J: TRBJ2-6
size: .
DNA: TGTGCCAGCAGTACGGGGAGCTCTGGGGCCAACGTCCTGACTTTC
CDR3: CASSTGSSGANVLTF

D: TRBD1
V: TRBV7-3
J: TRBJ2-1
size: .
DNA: TGTGCCAGCAGCTCCAGGGACAGAGGGGATGAGCAGTTCTTC
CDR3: CASSSRDRGDEQFF

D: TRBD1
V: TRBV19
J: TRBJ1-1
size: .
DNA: TGTGCCAGTAGTATACGGCAGGGGGCCGACACTGAAGCTTTCTTT
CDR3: CASSIRQGADTEAFF

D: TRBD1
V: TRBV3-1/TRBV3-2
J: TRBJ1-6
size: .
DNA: TGTGCCAGCAGCCGGACAGGGGGCCTGAGTCATTCACCCCTCCACTTT
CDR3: CASSRTGGLSHSPLHF